The 6 T cell receptor beta chains presented below share a single source sample, sequenced in a study of Ad26.COV2.S vaccination and SARS-CoV-2 variants. Treatment of the sample: roughly 20 received Ad26.COV2.S at low or high dose, single or two shots; roughly five received placebo; per-sample allocation not given. Sampling occurred on day 63 after the first vaccine or placebo injection. Using immunoSEQ multiplex PCR, the repertoire was profiled, and TCRdb retains in-frame clones only, with some absent. The data contain approximately 500,000 clones, around 85% of them seen just once; the ten biggest clones take up more than 10%. The sample consisted of peripheral blood, taken in a trial of Ad26.COV2.S vaccine versus placebo. The receptors here all came from a person between 18 and 59 years old who received the Ad26.COV2.S COVID-19 vaccine or a placebo.

This rearrangement joins TRBV27 to TRBJ2-4; a possible D gene is TRBD2 (5 bases). The V gene lost 3 bases and the J gene lost 8 bases, with 14 bases spanning the gap. CDR3 length: 14 amino acids. Germline CDR1 MNHEY, CDR2 SMNVEV (reference sequence). CDR3 amino acids: CASSLVAKGDIQYF. Here the CDR3 DNA reads TGTGCCAGCAGTTTGGTGGCCAAGGGAGACATTCAGTACTTC.

The chain is built from TRBV7-3 and TRBJ1-3; a possible D gene is TRBD1 (5 bases). This CDR3 is built from 15 residues. Germline CDR1 is SGHTA and CDR2 is FQGTGA. V was cut by 7 bases and J by 0 bases, with 13 bases left in between. Here the CDR3 DNA reads TGTGCCAGCACCCGGGAGGGGACCTCTGGAAACACCATATATTTT. Its protein product is CASTREGTSGNTIYF.

The chain links TRBV7-2 to TRBJ2-6; perhaps TRBD2 as D (5 bases). Deletions cut 5 bases from V and 4 bases from J, with 15 bases between. CDR3 length: 16 amino acids. Germline loops: CDR1 SGHTA, CDR2 FQGNSA. The CDR3 DNA is TGTGCCAGCAGCCCCCCCGGGGTCTCAGGGGCCAACGTCCTGACTTTC. Encoded protein: CASSPPGVSGANVLTF.

The rearrangement joins TRBV2 to TRBJ2-2; a possible D gene is TRBD1 (5 bases). CDR1 is SNHLY, CDR2 FYNNEI, per germline. This CDR3 is 12 amino acids long. The V and J ends lost 8 bases and 5 bases respectively, with 9 bases between them. In nucleotides, the CDR3 is TGTGCCAGCCGACAGTCAACCGGGGAGCTGTTTTTT. Translation gives CASRQSTGELFF.

The sample holds one count of this clone. The rearrangement uses TRBV6-6 and TRBJ1-1; 9 bases match TRBD1. Germline loops: CDR1 MNHNY, CDR2 SVGAGI (reference sequence). Losses at the gene ends were 5 bases for V and 2 bases for J; bases not matched to a gene: 6. The CDR3 is 15 residues long. The CDR3: CASSPHRGLNTEAFF. The CDR3 region has the DNA TGTGCCAGCAGTCCCCACAGGGGGCTCAACACTGAAGCTTTCTTT.

The rearrangement joins TRBV27 to TRBJ2-2, with 16 positions matching TRBD2. From germline, CDR1 is MNHEY and CDR2 SMNVEV (reference sequence). V lost 8 bases, J lost 4 bases, and 13 bases stayed unmatched. The CDR3 spans 19 residues. The CDR3 reads CASLRRGTSGRAGTGELFF. In DNA form, the CDR3 reads TGTGCCAGCTTACGAAGAGGGACTAGCGGGAGGGCTGGCACCGGGGAGCTGTTTTTT.